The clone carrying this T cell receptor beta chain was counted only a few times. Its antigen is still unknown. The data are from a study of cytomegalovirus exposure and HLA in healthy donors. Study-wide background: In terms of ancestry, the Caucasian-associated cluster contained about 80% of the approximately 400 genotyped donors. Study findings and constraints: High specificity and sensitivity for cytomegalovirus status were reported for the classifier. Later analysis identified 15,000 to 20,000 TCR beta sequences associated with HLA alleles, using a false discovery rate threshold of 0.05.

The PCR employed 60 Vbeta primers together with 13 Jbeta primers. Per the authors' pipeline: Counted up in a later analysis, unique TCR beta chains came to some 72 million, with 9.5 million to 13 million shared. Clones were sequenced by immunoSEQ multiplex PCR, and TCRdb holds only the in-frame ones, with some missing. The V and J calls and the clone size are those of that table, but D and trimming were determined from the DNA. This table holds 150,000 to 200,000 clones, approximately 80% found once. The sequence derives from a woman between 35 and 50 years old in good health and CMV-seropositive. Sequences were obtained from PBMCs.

CDR3 coding DNA: TGTGCCACCAGCAGAGAAAGGGGTCTAAACTATGGCTACACCTTC. It translates to CATSRERGLNYGYTF. The rearrangement links TRBV15 to TRBJ1-2; tentative D call: TRBD1 (5 bases). Germline lookup yields CDR1 LNHNV and CDR2 YYDKDF (reference sequence). The V end lost 0 bases, the J end lost 2 bases, and 10 bases lay between the germline ends. The CDR3 sequence is 15 residues long.